A selection of T cell receptor beta chains follows, all from one sample in a study of blood T cells in healthy people across ages. TCRdb processed the 5' RACE reads anew with MiXCR; each CDR3 protein has one entry. The sample lists about 720,000 distinct CDR3 sequences, approximately 25% occurring once. This same sample was also part of a study on T cells of mothers and their children.

Sequenced material: blood. All receptors derive from a boy aged 5-17 years in good health. Both conserved end residues are part of each CDR3. The D gene is left open where the match is weak. Clone size is stated in some rows and not others, as once, few, many or a class when expanded.

v_call	d_call	clone_size	j_call	cdr3_nt	cdr3_aa
TRBV4-3	.	few	TRBJ1-1	TGCGCCAGCAGCCAAGCCAAGGTCGGCACTGAAGCTTTCTTT	CASSQAKVGTEAFF
TRBV29-1	TRBD1	few	TRBJ2-7	TGCAGCGCAACCCGGGACAGCTCCTACGAGCAGTACTTC	CSATRDSSYEQYF
TRBV7-9	.	.	TRBJ1-2	TGTGCCAGCAGCGATAGCGGGGAAAAGTATGGCTACACCTTC	CASSDSGEKYGYTF
TRBV5-5	TRBD2	few	TRBJ2-7	TGTGCCAGCAGCTTCTCTAGCGGGTACGAGCAGTACTTC	CASSFSSGYEQYF
TRBV4-1	.	few	TRBJ1-5	TGCGCCAGCAGCCAAAGGGCAGGGCATCGAACCCGGAATCAGCCCCAGCATTTT	CASSQRAGHRTRNQPQHF
TRBV7-9	TRBD1	.	TRBJ1-1	TGTGCCAGCAGCTTTTATGAACAGGGGATAACTGAAGCTTTCTTT	CASSFYEQGITEAFF
TRBV6-5	.	few	TRBJ1-1	TGTGCCAGCAGTTTGGGGGAGATCACTGAAGCTTTCTTT	CASSLGEITEAFF
TRBV12-3/TRBV12-4	.	.	TRBJ2-3	TGTGCCAGCAGGGGATGGGACGGAAGCGGGCCAGATACGCAGTATTTT	CASRGWDGSGPDTQYF
TRBV12-3/TRBV12-4	TRBD2	few	TRBJ2-7	TGTGCCATCGCGCGGGGGGGCCCCTACGGGCAGTACTTC	CAIARGGPYGQYF
TRBV2	.	few	TRBJ2-4	TGTGCCAGCAGTGAGGTAGTTGGCGACATTCAGTACTTC	CASSEVVGDIQYF
TRBV28	.	.	TRBJ1-1	TGTGCCAGCATGACTGGAGAGTACACTGAAGCTTTCTTT	CASMTGEYTEAFF
TRBV5-1	.	.	TRBJ2-7	TGCGCCAGCAGTTTCGATTTCTACGAGCAGTACTTC	CASSFDFYEQYF
TRBV7-9	TRBD1	.	TRBJ1-1	TGTGCCAGCCAGGGGGCAGAGACTGAAGCTTTCTTT	CASQGAETEAFF
TRBV20-1	.	few	TRBJ1-2	TGCAGTGCCTCGACAGCCCTCTATGGCTACACCTTC	CSASTALYGYTF
TRBV6-6	.	few	TRBJ1-4	TGTGCCAGCAGCGGTCAAGACGAAAAACTGTTTTTT	CASSGQDEKLFF
TRBV2	.	few	TRBJ2-3	TGTGCCAGCAGCCCAGGACGGTCTAGCACAGATACGCAGTATTTT	CASSPGRSSTDTQYF
TRBV7-7	.	.	TRBJ2-5	TGTGCTAGCAGCCCTGACCGAGGGACCCAGTACTTC	CASSPDRGTQYF
TRBV12-3/TRBV12-4	TRBD2	.	TRBJ2-7	TGTGCCAGCAGTTTAGGTCTAGCGGGAGGGCCTAGGGACGAGCAGTACTTC	CASSLGLAGGPRDEQYF
TRBV29-1	.	many	TRBJ2-3	TGCAGCGTTCCGTGGACCCCTAGCACAGATACGCAGTATTTT	CSVPWTPSTDTQYF
TRBV6-5	.	.	TRBJ2-5	TGTGCCAGCAGGCCTTGGACGGGATACCAAGAGACCCAGTACTTC	CASRPWTGYQETQYF
TRBV6-2/TRBV6-3	.	few	TRBJ1-5	TGTGCCAGCAGAACCAGCAATCAGCCCCAGCATTTT	CASRTSNQPQHF
TRBV2	.	.	TRBJ2-3	TGTGCCAGCAGTGTACACGGGACACCTAGCACAGATACGCAGTATTTT	CASSVHGTPSTDTQYF
TRBV11-3	.	few	TRBJ2-2	TGTGCCAGCAAGGGTCCCGGGGAGCTGTTTTTT	CASKGPGELFF
TRBV7-3	.	few	TRBJ2-1	TGTGCCAGCAGCTTAACTGGCGGGGTCGGTAATGAGCAGTTCTTC	CASSLTGGVGNEQFF
TRBV7-2	.	many	TRBJ2-1	TGTGCCAGCAGCTTACAAGCGACTCAGTTCTTC	CASSLQATQFF
TRBV7-2	TRBD2	.	TRBJ2-7	TGTGCCAGCAGCTTGGACGGGACTAGCGGGAGGCGCGAGCAGTACTTC	CASSLDGTSGRREQYF
TRBV9	.	.	TRBJ1-6	TGTGCCAGCAGCCCACGAGGGGGATTTCGAGATAATTCACCCCTCCACTTT	CASSPRGGFRDNSPLHF
TRBV29-1	.	once	TRBJ2-7	TGCAGCGTGGGGGAAGGCCGCGAGCAGTACTTC	CSVGEGREQYF